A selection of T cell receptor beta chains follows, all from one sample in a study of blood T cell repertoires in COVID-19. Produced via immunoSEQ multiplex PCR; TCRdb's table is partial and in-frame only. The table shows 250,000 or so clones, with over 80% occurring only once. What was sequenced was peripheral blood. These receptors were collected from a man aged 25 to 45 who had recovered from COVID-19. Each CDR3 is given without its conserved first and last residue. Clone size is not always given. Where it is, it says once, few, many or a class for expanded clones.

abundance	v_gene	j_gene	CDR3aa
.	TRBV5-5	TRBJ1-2	ASSLGTHDYGYT
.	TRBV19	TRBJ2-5	ASSSAEAEETQY
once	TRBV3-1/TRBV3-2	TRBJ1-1	ASSLVTGGTEAF
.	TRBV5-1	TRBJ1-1	ASSLVGNLNTEAF
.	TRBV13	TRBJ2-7	ASSLVAGRYEQY
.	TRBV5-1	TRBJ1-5	ASSPGTGSRLQPQH
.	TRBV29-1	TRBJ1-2	SASPGQGMTYGYT
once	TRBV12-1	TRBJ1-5	ASSFAPGYSPPQH
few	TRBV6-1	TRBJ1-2	ASSEGARFYGYT
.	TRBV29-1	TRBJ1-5	SVRTGDQPQH
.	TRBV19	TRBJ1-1	ASSIVGSEAF
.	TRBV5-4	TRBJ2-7	ASSFRGVGYEQY
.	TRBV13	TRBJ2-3	ASSSVLAGWDTQY
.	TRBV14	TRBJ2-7	ASSPLVTYEQY
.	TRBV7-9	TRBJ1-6	ASSLGGTGVSPLH
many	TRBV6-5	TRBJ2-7	ALSSGIYEQY
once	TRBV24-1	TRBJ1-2	ATSDLGQSYGYT
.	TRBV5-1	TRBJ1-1	ASSLGGKAF
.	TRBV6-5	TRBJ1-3	ATSRGNTIY
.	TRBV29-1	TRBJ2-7	SVAKQLNSYEQY
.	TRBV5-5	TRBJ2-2	ASRVQGNTGELF
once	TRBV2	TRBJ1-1	ASNGQGFTEAF
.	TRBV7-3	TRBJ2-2	ASSLNRDTGELF
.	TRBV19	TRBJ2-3	ASSIGQEGTQY
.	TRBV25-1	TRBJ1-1	ASSEGLRAF
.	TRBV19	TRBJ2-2	AIQTDRRGELF
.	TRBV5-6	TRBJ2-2	ASSFKGTGGTGELF
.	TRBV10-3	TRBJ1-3	AISGGRDRGRFSGNTIY
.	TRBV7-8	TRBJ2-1	ASSPRASGGASYNEQF
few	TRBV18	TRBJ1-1	ASQTGENTEAF
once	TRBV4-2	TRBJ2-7	ASSQFDRAYEQY
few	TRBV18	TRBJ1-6	ASSPQTGERSPLH
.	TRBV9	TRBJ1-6	ASSIRQGAGSPLH
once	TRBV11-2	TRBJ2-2	ASSLFLAGGLGELF
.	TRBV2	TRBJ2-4	ASDGQGLAKNIQY
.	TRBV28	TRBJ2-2	ASSSLRTGELF
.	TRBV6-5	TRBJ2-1	ASARAGDEQF
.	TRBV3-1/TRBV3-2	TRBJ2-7	ASSHRGGYEQY
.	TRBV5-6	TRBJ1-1	ASSSGQMNTEAF
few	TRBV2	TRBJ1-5	ASSEAKAGTGGQPQH
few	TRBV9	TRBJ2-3	ASSVAGVGADTQY
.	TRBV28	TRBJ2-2	ASSIGQRNTGELF